This T cell receptor beta chain was documented in a study of T cells and copy number aberrations in small-cell lung cancer (dated by TCRdb to the early 2020s). Some background on the complete study: Whole-exome sequencing of the same tumor regions was paired with TCR repertoire sequencing so that T cell metrics could be related to mutations and copy number aberrations. Tumor TCR data existed for roughly 18 patients, while 12 to 15 patients had TCR data covering both tumor and normal tissue.

Patients with limited-stage small-cell lung cancer who underwent surgical resection in Hangzhou, China, between about 2008 and 2020 were included as donors. Every donor underwent upfront surgery with no preoperative chemotherapy or radiotherapy, and no donor received immunotherapy either before or after surgery. All 20 or so patients in the sequenced cohort were identified as smokers or heavy second-hand smokers. To represent spatial heterogeneity of the primary tumors, three regions were collected from each tumor FFPE block using a grid approach. Tumor regions were macrodissected for enrichment of malignant cells, and only regions expected to yield at least 150 ng DNA were selected. To characterize T cell repertoire heterogeneity, the study applied multi-region TCR-beta sequencing to resected limited-stage small-cell lung cancers and to tumor-adjacent lung tissue. Genomic DNA was extracted from FFPE tissue using the AllPrep DNA/RNA FFPE Kit (Qiagen).

Using multiplexed V- and J-gene primers, the immunoSEQ hsTCRB Kit amplified TCR-beta CDR3 regions from genomic DNA. Unique DNA barcodes were added in a second PCR, and the samples were pooled together with one negative control and one positive control. Pooled TCR-beta libraries were sequenced on an Illumina MiSeq with a 150-cycle paired-end protocol. Per the source publication's procedure: Adaptive Biotechnologies processed the raw sequencing data and produced a report containing normalized, annotated TCR-beta repertoires. T-cell density was calculated by normalizing TCR-beta templates to usable DNA, with usable DNA estimated through amplification of housekeeping genes. Clonality was defined as 1 minus Pielou's evenness, while richness was a count of unique rearrangements. The Jaccard index, the Morisita overlap index, and the proportion of shared top-20 clonotypes were used to quantify intratumor TCR heterogeneity between regions. TCRdb took over this immuneACCESS table, retaining in-frame rearrangements with V and J assigned. Such tables are incomplete; in checked studies, under half of the missing clones stem from an unresolved V gene, and the remainder is unexplained. D and trimming come from the DNA, and the V and J calls and clone size come from that table. For this sample the table gives some 6,300 clones, of which 65% to 85% were detected only once. Around 8.8% of the sample is taken by the ten largest.

Notes on this clone: The clone's antigen remains unknown. Per-base quality was not reported, and no clone a single base away is much larger than it.

The germline V and J ends show losses of 2 bases and 3 bases respectively, and no gene match explains 1 base of the junction. The CDR1 and CDR2 encoded by the germline V gene are SGDLS and YYNGEE. The CDR3 numbers 13 residues from cysteine through phenylalanine. This entry keeps only the CDR3 DNA: 39 bases, framed from base 1. The full study reports these points: The TCR repertoire varied greatly across regions, with 79.9-97.7% of clones confined to one region, an overlap lower than in localized NSCLC. Higher copy number aberration burden was negatively correlated with tumor T-cell density, richness and clonality. The study was limited by a small sample size because surgical resection is uncommon in small-cell lung cancer, and validation of the findings is required. All specimens were formalin-fixed paraffin-embedded tissue, which is known to introduce sequencing artifacts. Tumors had lower T-cell density, richness and clonality than adjacent lung tissue, though the difference in density was not significant.

The clonotype comes from a man aged 50 or older with small cell lung cancer. The sequenced sample consisted of tumor tissue. The sequence joins TRBV9 to TRBJ2-7, with 8 middle bases fitting TRBD1. The nucleotide sequence is given as TGTGCCAGCAGCGTCGACAGGGGCTACGAGCAGTACTTC. This encodes CASSVDRGYEQYF.